The 10 T cell receptor beta chains given below trace back to one sample, sequenced in a study of blood T cell repertoires in COVID-19. Only in-frame clones appear in the TCRdb table, and some are missing; sequencing was by immunoSEQ multiplex PCR. This repertoire shows about 91,000 clones, almost 85% found once; its top ten account for about 7%. What was sequenced was peripheral blood. These receptors all come from a man over 45 with active or convalescent COVID-19.

This clone came up a few times. V gene TRBV6-6 combines with J gene TRBJ2-7, with 10 bases that match TRBD1. V dropped 5 bases and J dropped 3; count of bases not matched to a gene: 4. CDR1 and CDR2 (germline): MNHNY, SVGAGI (reference sequence). The length of the CDR3 is 14 residues. The CDR3 sequence is CASSRGQGIYEQYV. The CDR3 nucleotides read TGTGCCAGCAGTAGGGGACAGGGGATCTACGAGCAGTACGTC.

This chain connects TRBV6-1 to TRBJ1-2; TRBD1 agrees at 8 bases. The junction had 4 bases not matched to a gene; V was cut back by 3 bases and J by 4 bases. CDR3 length equals 14 residues. The V gene's germline CDR1 is MNHNS and CDR2 SASEGT. The chain's CDR3 is CASSDPGQVYGYTF. CDR3 DNA sequence: TGTGCCAGCAGTGACCCGGGACAGGTCTATGGCTACACCTTC.

This clone was detected many times. The V call is TRBV6-1, the J call TRBJ1-2; D is possibly TRBD1 (6 bases). V was shortened by 2 bases and J by 5 bases, with 12 bases between the two germline ends. The CDR3 is 14 residues long. The germline gives CDR1 MNHNS, CDR2 SASEGT. The CDR3 spells CASSEQTGPYGYTF. In nucleotides, the CDR3 is TGTGCCAGCAGTGAACAAACAGGGCCATATGGCTACACCTTC.

This chain connects TRBV6-5 to TRBJ2-1; 7 bases map to TRBD2. Trimming took 8 bases from V and 6 from J; bases not matched to a gene: 7. Germline V CDR1 and CDR2: MNHEY, SVGAGI. CDR3 length: 13 amino acids. In DNA, the CDR3 is TGTGCCAGCCCTGGGGAGGGTGGCAATGAGCAGTTCTTC. Its protein product is CASPGEGGNEQFF.

This clone was detected only a few times. The chain employs TRBV4-1 and TRBJ2-7, with 9 bases matching TRBD2. This CDR3 spans 15 amino acids. Losses at the gene ends were 1 base for V and 3 bases for J; bases not matched to a gene: 4. Germline assignment: CDR1 MGHRA and CDR2 YSYEKL. The CDR3 DNA reads as TGCGCCAGCAGCCAAGTTAGCGGGGGCCTCTACGAGCAGTACGTC. It specifies CASSQVSGGLYEQYV.

The chain employs TRBV24-1 and TRBJ1-5; tentatively, D is TRBD1 (6 bases). The CDR3 sequence is 14 residues long. With 2 bases removed from V and 6 bases from J, the gap between germline ends came to 10 bases. In germline, CDR1 is KGHDR, CDR2 SFDVKD. The CDR3 loop reads CATSDSQGIQPQHF. The CDR3 DNA sequence: TGTGCCACCAGTGATTCTCAGGGGATTCAGCCCCAGCATTTT.

The rearrangement uses TRBV24-1 and TRBJ2-1, with 14 positions matching TRBD2. J gave up 8 bases and V 9 bases, and 5 bases lay outside the gene matches. The CDR3 covers 14 residues. CDR1 is KGHDR and CDR2 is SFDVKD in the germline V gene. This chain's CDR3 is CATGLTSGGDEQFF. The CDR3 DNA reads TGTGCCACCGGGTTGACTAGCGGGGGGGATGAGCAGTTCTTC.

This chain uses TRBV19 with TRBJ2-5, with D possibly matching TRBD1 (7 bases). CDR1 is LNHDA, CDR2 SQIVND, per germline (reference sequence). V lost 6 bases to trimming and J lost 0 bases, with 11 bases between them. This CDR3 contains 14 residues. CDR3 sequence reads: CASRGGQNQETQYF. CDR3 sequence (DNA): TGTGCCAGTAGGGGGGGACAGAACCAAGAGACCCAGTACTTC. Full variable domain (remainder filled in from reference TRBV19 and TRBJ2-5): DGGITQSPKYLFRKEGQNVTLSCEQNLNHDAMYWYRQDPGQGLRLIYYSQIVNDFQKGDIAEGYSVSREKKESFPLTVTSAQKNPTAFYLCASRGGQNQETQYFGPGTRLLVL.

The V gene is TRBV15, the J gene TRBJ1-4, with D possibly being TRBD1 (5 bases). The CDR3 consists of 15 residues. Germline loops: CDR1 LNHNV, CDR2 YYDKDF (reference sequence). V lost 4 bases to trimming and J lost 10 bases, with 19 bases between them. CDR3 coding DNA: TGTGCCACCAGCAATGGGGATTCGGGGGGAGGAAAACTGTTTTTT. Translating gives CATSNGDSGGGKLFF.

The V call is TRBV18, the J call TRBJ1-4; D not certain. The germline V and J ends were trimmed by 2 bases and 8 bases, with 12 bases remaining between them. Per the germline V gene, CDR1 is KGHSH and CDR2 is LQKENI. There are 14 residues in the CDR3. The CDR3 region has the DNA TGTGCCAGCTCACCAATCGAACACGGGGAAAAACTGTTTTTT. Its translation is CASSPIEHGEKLFF.